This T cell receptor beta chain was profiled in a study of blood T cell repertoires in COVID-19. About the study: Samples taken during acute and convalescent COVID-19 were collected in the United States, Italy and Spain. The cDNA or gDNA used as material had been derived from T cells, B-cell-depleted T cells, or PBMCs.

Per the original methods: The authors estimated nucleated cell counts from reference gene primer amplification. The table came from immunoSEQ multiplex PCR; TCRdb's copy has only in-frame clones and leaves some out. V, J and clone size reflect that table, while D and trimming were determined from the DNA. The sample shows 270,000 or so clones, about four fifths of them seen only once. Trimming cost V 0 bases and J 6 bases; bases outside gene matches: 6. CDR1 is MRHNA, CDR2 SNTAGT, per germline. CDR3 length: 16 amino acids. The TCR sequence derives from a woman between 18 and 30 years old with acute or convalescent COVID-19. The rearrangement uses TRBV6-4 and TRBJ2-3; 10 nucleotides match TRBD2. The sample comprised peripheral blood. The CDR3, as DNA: TGTGCCAGCAGTGACTCGTCAGCGGGAGGGGCCGATACGCAGTATTTT. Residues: CASSDSSAGGADTQYF.